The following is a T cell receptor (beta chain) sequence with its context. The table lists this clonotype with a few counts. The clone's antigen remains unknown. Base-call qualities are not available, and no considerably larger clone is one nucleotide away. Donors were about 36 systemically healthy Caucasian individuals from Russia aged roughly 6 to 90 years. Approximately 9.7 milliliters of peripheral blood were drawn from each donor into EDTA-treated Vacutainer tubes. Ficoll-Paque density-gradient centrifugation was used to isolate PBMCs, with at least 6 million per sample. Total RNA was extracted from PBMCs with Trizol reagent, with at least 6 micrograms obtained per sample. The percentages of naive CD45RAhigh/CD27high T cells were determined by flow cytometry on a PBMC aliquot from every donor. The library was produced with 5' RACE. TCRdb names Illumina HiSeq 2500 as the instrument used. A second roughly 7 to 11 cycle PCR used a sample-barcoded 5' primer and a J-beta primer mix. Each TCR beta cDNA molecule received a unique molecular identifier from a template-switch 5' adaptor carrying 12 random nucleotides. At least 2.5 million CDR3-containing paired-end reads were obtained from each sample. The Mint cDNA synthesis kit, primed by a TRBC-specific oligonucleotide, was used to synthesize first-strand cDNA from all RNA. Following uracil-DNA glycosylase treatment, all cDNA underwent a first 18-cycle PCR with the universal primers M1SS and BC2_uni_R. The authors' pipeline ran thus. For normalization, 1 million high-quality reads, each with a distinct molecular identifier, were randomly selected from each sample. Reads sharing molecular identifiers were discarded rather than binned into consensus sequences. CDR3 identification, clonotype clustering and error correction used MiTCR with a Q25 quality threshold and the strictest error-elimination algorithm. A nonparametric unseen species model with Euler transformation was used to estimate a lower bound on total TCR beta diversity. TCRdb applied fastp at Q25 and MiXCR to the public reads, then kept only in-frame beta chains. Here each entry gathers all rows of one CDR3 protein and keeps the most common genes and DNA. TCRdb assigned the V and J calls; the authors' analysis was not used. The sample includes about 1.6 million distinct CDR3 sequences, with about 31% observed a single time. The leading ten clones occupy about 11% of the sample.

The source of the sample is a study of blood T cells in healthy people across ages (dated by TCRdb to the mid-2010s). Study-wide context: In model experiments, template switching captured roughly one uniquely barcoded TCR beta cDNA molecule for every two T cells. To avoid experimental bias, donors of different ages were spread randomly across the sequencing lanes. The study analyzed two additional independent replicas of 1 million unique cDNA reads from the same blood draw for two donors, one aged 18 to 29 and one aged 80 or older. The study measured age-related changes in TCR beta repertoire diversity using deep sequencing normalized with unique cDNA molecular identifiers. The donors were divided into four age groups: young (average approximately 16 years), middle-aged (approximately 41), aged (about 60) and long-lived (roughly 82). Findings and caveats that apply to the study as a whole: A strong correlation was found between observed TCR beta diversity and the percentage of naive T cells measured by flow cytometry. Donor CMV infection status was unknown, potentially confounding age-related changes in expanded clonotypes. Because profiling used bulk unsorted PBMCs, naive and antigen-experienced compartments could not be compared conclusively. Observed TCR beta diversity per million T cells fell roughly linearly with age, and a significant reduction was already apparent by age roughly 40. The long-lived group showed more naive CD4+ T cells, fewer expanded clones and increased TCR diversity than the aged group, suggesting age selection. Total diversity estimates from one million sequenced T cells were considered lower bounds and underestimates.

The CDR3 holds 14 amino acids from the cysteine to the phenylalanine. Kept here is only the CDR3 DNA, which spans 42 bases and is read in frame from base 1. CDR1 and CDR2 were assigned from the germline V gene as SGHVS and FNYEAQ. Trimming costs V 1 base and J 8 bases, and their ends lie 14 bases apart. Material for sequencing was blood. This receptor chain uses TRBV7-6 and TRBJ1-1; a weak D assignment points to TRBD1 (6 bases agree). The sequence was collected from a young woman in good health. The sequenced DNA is TGTGCCAGCAGCTTAGTCTACAGGGCTACCGAAGCTTTCTTT. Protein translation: CASSLVYRATEAFF.